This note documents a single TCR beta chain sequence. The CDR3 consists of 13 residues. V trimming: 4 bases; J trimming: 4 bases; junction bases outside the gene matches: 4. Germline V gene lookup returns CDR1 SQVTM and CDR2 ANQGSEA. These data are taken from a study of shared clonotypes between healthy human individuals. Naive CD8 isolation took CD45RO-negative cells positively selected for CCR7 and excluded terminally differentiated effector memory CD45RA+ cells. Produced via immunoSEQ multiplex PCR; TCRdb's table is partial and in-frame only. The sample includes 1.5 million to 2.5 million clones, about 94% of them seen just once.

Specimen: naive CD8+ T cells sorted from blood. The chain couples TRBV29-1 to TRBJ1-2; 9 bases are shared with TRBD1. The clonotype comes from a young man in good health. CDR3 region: CSVGDRDRYGYTF. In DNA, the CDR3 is TGCAGCGTTGGGGACAGGGACCGCTATGGCTACACCTTC.